This T cell receptor (beta chain) was sequenced in a study of cytotoxic CD8 clonotypes in ibrutinib-treated CLL (dated by TCRdb to the early 2020s). Regarding the study in general: The cohort was composed of roughly ten relapsed/refractory and roughly 16 treatment-naive patients; IGHV unmutated status was identified in roughly 17 patients. On average, each sample yielded roughly 250,000 productive templates and about 94,000 productive rearrangements. Responses were partial in around 25 patients and complete in 2; after median around 66 months follow-up, about 14 stayed in remission and 12 progressed. The response samples were drawn at a median of roughly eleven months into treatment, with a range of roughly 6 to 36 months. Every remission and progressive disease sample was obtained while ibrutinib was still being received by the patients. Longitudinal samples were obtainable from about 30% of the roughly 90 participants in the trial. Cryopreserved peripheral blood mononuclear cells were obtained before treatment, at response, and at either sustained remission or disease progression. General study outcomes and caveats: Public clonotypes were rare and either shrank or stayed stable during treatment, and the rise in clonality at ibrutinib response reflected expansion of private clonotypes. Baseline clonality was found to be higher than that of age-matched healthy donors and was strongly correlated with circulating CD8+ T-cell counts. Clonality rose at ibrutinib response, remained stable during sustained remission, and dropped back toward baseline at progression. Sampling times were not matched between sustained-remission and progressing patients, and lymph node repertoires were not studied.

Sequences SGHDT (CDR1) and YYEEEE (CDR2) are obtained from the germline V gene. V lost 2 bases and J lost 7 bases, and the count of bases not matched to a germline gene is 12. Its CDR3 holds 16 amino acids, cysteine through phenylalanine. This entry keeps only the CDR3 DNA: 48 bases, framed from base 1. On a MiSeq, deep resolution sequencing aimed for a depth between 1 in 1 million and 1 in 200,000 T cells, with each clonotype covered roughly 10x on average. The immunoSEQ hsTCRB Kit was used to generate TCR beta libraries. The source study handled its data this way. ImmunoSEQ Data Assistant and ImmunoSEQ Analyzer were used for data analysis, and V, D and J genes were assigned according to IMGT definitions. Clonality was computed as one minus normalized Shannon entropy of productive rearrangement frequencies, ranging from 0 to 1. Only overrepresented clonotypes making up at least 0.05% of each patient's repertoire were included in the public clonotype analysis. Repertoires from 10 to 15 age-matched healthy donors in immuneACCESS were used as clonality controls. TCRdb retrieved this table from immuneACCESS and kept in-frame rearrangements only. Not all clones are present; in checked studies, unresolved V genes account for under half, and no reason is known for the remainder. V and J calls and clone size follow that table, whereas D and trimming were derived from the DNA. For this sample there are roughly 330,000 clones; over 55% appear just once. The leading ten clones occupy 6.3% of the sample.

As to this clone: Which antigen it targets is not known. No quality values exist for individual bases; no much larger clone is one base distant.

For TCR beta library preparation, 1.5 to 2 micrograms of genomic DNA were isolated from cryopreserved PBMCs. Longitudinal blood samples from CLL patients on ibrutinib monotherapy underwent high-throughput TCR beta sequencing. The patients took part in an open-label, single-center phase 2 trial of ibrutinib monotherapy. The sample in question was PBMCs, obtained after 36 months of ibrutinib treatment. The source of this sequence is a human donor with chronic lymphocytic leukemia. Recombination joined TRBV5-6 with TRBJ2-5, and TRBD2 aligns with 9 junction nucleotides. The nucleotide sequence reads as follows: TGTGCCAGCAGCTTTCTCTCGGGACTAGCTTTCGGGACCCAGTACTTC. It is translated as CASSFLSGLAFGTQYF.